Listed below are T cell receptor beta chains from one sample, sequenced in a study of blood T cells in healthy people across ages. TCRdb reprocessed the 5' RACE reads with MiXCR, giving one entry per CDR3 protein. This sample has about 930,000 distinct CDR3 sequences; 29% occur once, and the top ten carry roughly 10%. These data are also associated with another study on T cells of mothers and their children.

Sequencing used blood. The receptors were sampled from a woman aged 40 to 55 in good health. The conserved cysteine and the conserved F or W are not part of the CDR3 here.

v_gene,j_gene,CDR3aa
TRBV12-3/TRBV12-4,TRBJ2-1,ASSLDQGGYNEQF
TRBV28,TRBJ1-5,ASSQGGSNQPQH
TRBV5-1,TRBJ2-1,ASSPPNRGHEQF
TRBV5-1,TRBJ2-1,ASSSDGISYNEQF
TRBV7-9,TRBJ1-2,ASSLKPGTYPGYT
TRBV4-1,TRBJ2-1,ASIQGPAGGRSSYNEQF
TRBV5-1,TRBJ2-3,ASSLIQQGSVTDTQY
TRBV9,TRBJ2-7,AGSPRQGPYEQY
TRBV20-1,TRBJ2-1,SARDPLGRRLLGQF
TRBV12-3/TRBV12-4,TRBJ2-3,ASRFTGGTDTQY
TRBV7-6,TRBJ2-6,ASSRGYTGANVLT
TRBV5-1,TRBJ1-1,ASSRVQGANTEAF
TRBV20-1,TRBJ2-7,SANEQY
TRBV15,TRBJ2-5,ATSRDSGETQY
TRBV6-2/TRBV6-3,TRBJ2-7,ASSYFGYEQY
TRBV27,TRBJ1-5,ASRPGTVSNQPQH
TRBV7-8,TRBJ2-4,ASSLALTGGGIQY
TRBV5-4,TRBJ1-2,ASSLIDYGYT
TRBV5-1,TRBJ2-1,ASSLEGTGGSEQF
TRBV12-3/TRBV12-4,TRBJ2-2,ASSSLTGERTGELF
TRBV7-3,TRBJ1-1,ASSLQGQGTEAF
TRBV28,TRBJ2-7,ASRAGTGFDEQY
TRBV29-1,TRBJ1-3,SVLRTGGNTIY
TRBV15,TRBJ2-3,ATSMFRGVDTQY
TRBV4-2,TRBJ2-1,ASSQVGRGGSEQF
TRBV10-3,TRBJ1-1,AISEPMIGRGGRGAEAF
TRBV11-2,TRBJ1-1,ASSWQGGWTEAF
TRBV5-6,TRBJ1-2,ASSLYGFYGYT
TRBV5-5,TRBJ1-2,ASTLDIGYGYT
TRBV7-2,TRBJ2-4,ASSLVAVAGSKNIQY
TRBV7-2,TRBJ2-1,ASSLLAELAGKDNEQF
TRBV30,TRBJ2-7,AWGGGQGATYEQY
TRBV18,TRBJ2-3,ASSPQQSTVTQY
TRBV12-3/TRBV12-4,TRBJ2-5,ASSVRDRVQETQY
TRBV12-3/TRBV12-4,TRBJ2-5,ASRYLGGGETQY
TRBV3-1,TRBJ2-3,ASSQDILAGSADTQY
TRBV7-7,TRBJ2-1,ASSFDRSPYNEQF
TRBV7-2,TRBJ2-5,ASSLGFQETQY
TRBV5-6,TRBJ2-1,ASSLTGWNEQF
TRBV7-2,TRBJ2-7,ASSPTSGLLYEQY